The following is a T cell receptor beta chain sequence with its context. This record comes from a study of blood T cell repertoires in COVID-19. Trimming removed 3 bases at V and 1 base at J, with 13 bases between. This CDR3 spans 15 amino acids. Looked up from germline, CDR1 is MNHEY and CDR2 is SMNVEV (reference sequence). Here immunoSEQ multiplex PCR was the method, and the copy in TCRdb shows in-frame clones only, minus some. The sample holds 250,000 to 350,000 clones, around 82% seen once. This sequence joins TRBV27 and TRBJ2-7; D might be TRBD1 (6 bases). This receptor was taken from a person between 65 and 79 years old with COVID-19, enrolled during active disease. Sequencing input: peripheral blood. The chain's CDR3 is CASSLAGARSYEQYF. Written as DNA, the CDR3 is TGTGCCAGCAGTTTGGCAGGGGCCCGATCCTACGAGCAGTACTTC.